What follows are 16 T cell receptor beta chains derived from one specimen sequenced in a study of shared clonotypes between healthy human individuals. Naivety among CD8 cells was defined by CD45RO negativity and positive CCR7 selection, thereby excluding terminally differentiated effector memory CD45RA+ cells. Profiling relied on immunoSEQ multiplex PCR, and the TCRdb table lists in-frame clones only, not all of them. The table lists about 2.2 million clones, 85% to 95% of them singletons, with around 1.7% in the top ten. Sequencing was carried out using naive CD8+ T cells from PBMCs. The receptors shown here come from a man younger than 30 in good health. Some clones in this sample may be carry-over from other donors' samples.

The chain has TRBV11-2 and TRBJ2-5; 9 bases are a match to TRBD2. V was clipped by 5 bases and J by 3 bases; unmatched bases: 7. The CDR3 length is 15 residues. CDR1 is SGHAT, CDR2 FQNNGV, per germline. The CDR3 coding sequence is TGTGCCAGCAGCCCCTTAGCGGGAGTGAAAGAGACCCAGTACTTC. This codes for CASSPLAGVKETQYF.

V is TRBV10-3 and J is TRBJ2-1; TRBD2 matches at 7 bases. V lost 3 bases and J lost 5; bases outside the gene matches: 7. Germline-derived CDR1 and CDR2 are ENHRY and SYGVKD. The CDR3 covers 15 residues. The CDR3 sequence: CAISDRGLVDNEQFF. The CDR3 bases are TGTGCCATCAGTGACCGCGGACTAGTTGACAATGAGCAGTTCTTC.

The CDR3 is CASSSREAGYTF. The CDR3 nucleotides are TGTGCCAGCAGCTCAAGAGAGGCTGGCTACACCTTC. This chain joins TRBV7-3 and TRBJ1-2; D not resolved. The germline gives CDR1 SGHTA, CDR2 FQGTGA. V was clipped by 4 bases and J by 7 bases, with 10 bases between them. This CDR3 spans 12 amino acids.

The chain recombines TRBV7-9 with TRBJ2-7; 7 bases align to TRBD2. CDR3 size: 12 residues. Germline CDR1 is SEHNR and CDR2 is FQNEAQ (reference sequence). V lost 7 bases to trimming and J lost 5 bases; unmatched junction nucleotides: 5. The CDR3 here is CASTSRGDEQYF. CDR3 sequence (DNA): TGTGCCAGCACCTCCCGGGGGGACGAGCAGTACTTC.

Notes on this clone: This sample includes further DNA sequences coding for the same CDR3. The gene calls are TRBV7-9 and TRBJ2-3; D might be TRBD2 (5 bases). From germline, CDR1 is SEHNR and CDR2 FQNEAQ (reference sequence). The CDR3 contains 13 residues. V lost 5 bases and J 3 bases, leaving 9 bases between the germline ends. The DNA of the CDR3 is TGTGCCAGCAGCCCCCCGGGAACAGATACGCAGTATTTT. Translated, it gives CASSPPGTDTQYF.

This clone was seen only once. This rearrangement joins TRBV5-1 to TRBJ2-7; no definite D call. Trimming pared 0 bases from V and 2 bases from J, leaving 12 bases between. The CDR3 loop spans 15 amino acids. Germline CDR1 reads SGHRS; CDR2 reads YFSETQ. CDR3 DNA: TGCGCCAGCAGCTTGGGGTTGGGTACAGCCTACGAGCAGTACTTC. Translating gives CASSLGLGTAYEQYF.

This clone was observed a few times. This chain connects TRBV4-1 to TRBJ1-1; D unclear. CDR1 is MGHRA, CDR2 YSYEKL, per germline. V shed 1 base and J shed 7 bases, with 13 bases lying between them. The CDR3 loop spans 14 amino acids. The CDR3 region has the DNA TGCGCCAGCAGCCAAGTAGGGTCCCTAAATGAAGCTTTCTTT. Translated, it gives CASSQVGSLNEAFF.

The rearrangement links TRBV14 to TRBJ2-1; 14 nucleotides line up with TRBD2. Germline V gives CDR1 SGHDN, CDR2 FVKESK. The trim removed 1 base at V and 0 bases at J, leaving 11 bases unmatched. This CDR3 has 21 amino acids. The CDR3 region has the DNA TGTGCCAGCAGCCAAGCCCTTGGACTAGCGGGAGGAGGGAGCTCCTACAATGAGCAGTTCTTC. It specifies CASSQALGLAGGGSSYNEQFF.

The CDR3 region has the DNA TGTGCCAGCAGTTTAGAGGGGACGGACGACACAGATACGCAGTATTTT. Translating gives CASSLEGTDDTDTQYF. The chain combines TRBV27 with TRBJ2-3; D is perhaps TRBD1 or TRBD2 (5 bases each). Germline CDR1 reads MNHEY; CDR2 reads SMNVEV (reference sequence). V was shortened by 2 bases and J by 2 bases, with 14 bases between the two germline ends. This CDR3 comprises 16 residues.

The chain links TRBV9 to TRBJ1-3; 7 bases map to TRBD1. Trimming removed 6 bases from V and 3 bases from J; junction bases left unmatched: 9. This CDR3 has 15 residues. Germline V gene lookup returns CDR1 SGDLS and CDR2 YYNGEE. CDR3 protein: CASTKEGARGNTIYF. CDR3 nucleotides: TGTGCCAGCACCAAAGAGGGGGCTCGTGGAAACACCATATATTTT.

The CDR3: CASSDLGVTLEAFF. Written as DNA, the CDR3 is TGTGCCAGCAGTGATCTGGGGGTTACCCTTGAAGCTTTCTTT. The V call is TRBV2, the J call TRBJ1-1; TRBD1 might be the D (5 bases). This CDR3 is built from 14 residues. The germline V gene encodes CDR1 SNHLY and CDR2 FYNNEI. Trimming removed 3 bases from V and 7 bases from J, with 15 bases in between.

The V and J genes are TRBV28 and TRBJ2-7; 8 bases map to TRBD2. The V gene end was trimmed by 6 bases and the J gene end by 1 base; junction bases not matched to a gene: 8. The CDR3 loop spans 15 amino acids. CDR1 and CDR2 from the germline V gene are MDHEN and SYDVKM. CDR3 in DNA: TGTGCCAGCAGGGAAACCGGGACTAGTTCCTACGAGCAGTACTTC. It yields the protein CASRETGTSSYEQYF.

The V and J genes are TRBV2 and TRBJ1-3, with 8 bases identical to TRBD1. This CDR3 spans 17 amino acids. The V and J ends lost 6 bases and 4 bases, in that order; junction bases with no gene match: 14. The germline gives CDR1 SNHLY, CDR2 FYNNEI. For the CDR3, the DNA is TGTGCCAGCAGCTTGAACAGACAGGGGCGAACGGGAAACACCATATATTTT. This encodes CASSLNRQGRTGNTIYF.

CDR3 region: CASSLIQEYQETQYF. As DNA, the CDR3 is TGTGCCAGCAGTCTCATTCAGGAATACCAAGAGACCCAGTACTTC. V is TRBV28 and J is TRBJ2-5; the D is unclear. V was pared by 5 bases and J by 0 bases, with 13 bases between. CDR1 and CDR2 (germline): MDHEN, SYDVKM. This CDR3 is 15 amino acids long.

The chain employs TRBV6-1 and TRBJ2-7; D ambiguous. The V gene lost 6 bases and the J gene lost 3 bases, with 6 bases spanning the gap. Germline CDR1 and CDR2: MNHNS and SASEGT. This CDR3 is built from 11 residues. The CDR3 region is CASRKGYEQYF. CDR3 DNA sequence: TGTGCCAGCAGAAAGGGCTACGAGCAGTACTTC.

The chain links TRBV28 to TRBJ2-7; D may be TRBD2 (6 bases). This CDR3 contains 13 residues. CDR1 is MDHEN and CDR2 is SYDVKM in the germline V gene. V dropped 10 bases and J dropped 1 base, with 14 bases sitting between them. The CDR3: CATKAGYSYEQYF. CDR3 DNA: TGTGCCACCAAAGCGGGTTATTCCTACGAGCAGTACTTC.